The 22 T cell receptor beta chains given below trace back to one sample, sequenced in a study of blood T cell repertoires in COVID-19 (dated by TCRdb to the early 2020s). The library was generated by the immunoSEQ multiplex PCR assay. Drawn from immuneACCESS, this table holds only the in-frame rearrangements with V and J called that TCRdb kept. Clones are partly lost; checked studies trace under half to an unresolved V gene and leave the rest unexplained. Here the sample has some 330,000 clones; roughly 91% occur a single time. 1.5% to 2% of the sample is in the top ten clones. The sequenced sample consisted of peripheral blood. The receptor source for this set is a woman in her 30s with COVID-19, enrolled during active disease.

The genes are TRBV7-9 and TRBJ1-6, with TRBD1 matching over 9 bases. Germline lookup yields CDR1 SEHNR and CDR2 FQNEAQ (reference sequence). The CDR3 is made up of 15 amino acids. V was pared by 5 bases and J by 6 bases, with 5 bases of the junction left unmatched. The CDR3 nucleotides are TGTGCCAGCAGCCAGGGGACAGGGCGTAATTCACCCCTCCACTTT. Encoded protein: CASSQGTGRNSPLHF.

The genes are TRBV7-6 and TRBJ2-3; 7 bases fit TRBD1. V dropped 1 base and J dropped 0; count of bases not matched to a gene: 4. Per the germline V gene, CDR1 is SGHVS and CDR2 is FNYEAQ. The CDR3 totals 16 residues. The CDR3 DNA reads TGTGCCAGCAGCTTAGGGACAGGTTATAGCACAGATACGCAGTATTTT. Amino acid sequence: CASSLGTGYSTDTQYF.

The chain uses TRBV5-8 and TRBJ1-6, with D maybe TRBD1 (6 bases). The CDR3 sequence is 15 residues long. Trimming left V 5 bases short and J 4 bases short, with 13 bases between. Germline V lookup: CDR1 SGHTS, CDR2 YDEGEE. The CDR3 sequence: CASRRRQAYNSPLHF. CDR3 DNA: TGTGCCAGCAGGCGCAGACAGGCTTATAATTCACCCCTCCACTTT. The variable domain in full, with the rest retrieved from reference TRBV5-8 and TRBJ1-6, is EAGVTQSPTHLIKTRGQQATLRCSPISGHTSVYWYQQALGLGLQFLLWYDEGEERNRGNFPPRFSGRQFPNYSSELNVNALELEDSALYLCASRRRQAYNSPLHFGNGTRLTVT.

The chain is built from TRBV21-1 and TRBJ1-1; the table's TRBD1 call for D was not verified on the DNA. TRBV21-1 is given as a pseudogene. CDR3 length equals 18 residues. The DNA for the CDR3 is TGTGCCAGCAGCAGTTGGGGACACGAGACTTTGAGATACACTGAAGCTTTCTTT. It codes for CASSSWGHETLRYTEAFF.

CDR3 protein: CASRGEDYGYTF. DNA of the CDR3: TGTGCCTCGCGGGGCGAGGACTATGGCTACACCTTC. The chain uses TRBV28 and TRBJ1-2; tentatively, D is TRBD1 (5 bases). The CDR3 covers 12 residues. Looked up from germline, CDR1 is MDHEN and CDR2 is SYDVKM. The V and J ends lost 11 bases and 3 bases respectively, with 13 bases between them.

The chain joins TRBV2 to TRBJ2-1, with 12 bases lining up with TRBD2. There are 14 residues in the CDR3. With 7 bases clipped from V and 6 bases from J, the junction kept 4 bases outside the gene matches. Per the germline V gene, CDR1 is SNHLY and CDR2 is FYNNEI. The CDR3 sequence: CASKTSGGLNEQFF. In DNA, the CDR3 is TGTGCCAGCAAGACTAGCGGGGGCCTCAATGAGCAGTTCTTC.

The genes are TRBV13 and TRBJ2-3; 8 bases map to TRBD1. With 5 bases clipped from V and 2 bases from J, the junction kept 12 bases outside the gene matches. Germline V lookup: CDR1 PRHDT, CDR2 FYEKMQ (reference sequence). The CDR3 runs 17 residues. The CDR3 sequence: CASSPDRESGVTDTQYF. The CDR3 DNA sequence: TGTGCCAGCAGCCCGGACAGGGAGTCAGGGGTCACAGATACGCAGTATTTT.

CDR3 sequence: CASSFYERGGTGELFF. The CDR3 DNA reads TGTGCCAGCAGTTTCTATGAGCGGGGGGGCACCGGGGAGCTGTTTTTT. V usage is TRBV27 and J usage is TRBJ2-2, with TRBD2 matching 10 bases. V shed 3 bases and J 4 bases; nucleotides not matched to a gene: 5. Germline CDR1 and CDR2: MNHEY and SMNVEV (reference sequence). The CDR3 is 16 residues long.

CDR3 sequence: CASSFRGGLNTEAFF. CDR3 coding DNA: TGTGCCAGCAGTTTTCGGGGAGGGCTGAACACTGAAGCTTTCTTT. The chain has TRBV28 and TRBJ1-1, with unresolved D. This CDR3 is built from 15 residues. CDR1 is MDHEN and CDR2 is SYDVKM in the germline V gene. Trimming took 3 bases from V and 0 from J, leaving 11 bases between them.

This rearrangement joins TRBV21-1 to TRBJ1-5. TRBV21-1 is recorded as a pseudogene. The CDR3 has 15 residues. CDR3 in amino acids: CASSVHRGGGQPQHF. The CDR3 nucleotides are TGTGCCAGCAGCGTGCACCGCGGGGGTGGTCAGCCCCAGCATTTT.

The chain is built from TRBV6-2 or TRBV6-3 and TRBJ1-5; D gene unclear. Per the germline V gene, CDR1 is MNHEY and CDR2 is SVGEGT. The CDR3 consists of 14 residues. Trimming cost V 5 bases and J 5 bases, with 13 bases left between them. CDR3 bases: TGTGCCAGCAGTCCCTGGGAGTCTTATCAGCCCCAGCATTTT. It codes for CASSPWESYQPQHF.

The chain employs TRBV4-2 and TRBJ2-7, with 7 bases that match TRBD1. The germline V gene has CDR1 LGHNA and CDR2 YNFKEQ. CDR3 length: 15 residues. Unmatched junction bases numbered 6, after V lost 3 bases and J lost 1 base. The CDR3 DNA reads as TGTGCCAGCAGCCATATGACAGGGAATTCCTACGAGCAGTACTTC. Protein product: CASSHMTGNSYEQYF.

The chain recombines TRBV19 with TRBJ2-1; a possible D gene is TRBD2 (6 bases). The CDR3 is 15 amino acids. The germline V and J ends were trimmed by 5 bases and 2 bases, with 13 bases remaining between them. Germline CDR1 LNHDA, CDR2 SQIVND (reference sequence). Here the CDR3 reads CASSGGLPTYNEQFF. As DNA, the CDR3 is TGTGCCAGTAGTGGGGGACTCCCCACCTACAATGAGCAGTTCTTC.

CDR3 sequence: CASSLGQATTNEKLFF. Here the CDR3 DNA reads TGCGCCAGCAGCTTGGGACAGGCTACAACTAATGAAAAACTGTTTTTT. V is TRBV5-1 and J is TRBJ1-4; tentative D call: TRBD1 (6 bases). The CDR3 length is 16 residues. The germline V gene encodes CDR1 SGHRS and CDR2 YFSETQ. Trimming stripped 0 bases from V and 0 bases from J, with 9 bases between.

The chain recombines TRBV28 with TRBJ1-1; 7 bases align to TRBD1. CDR3 length: 14 amino acids. Germline-derived CDR1 and CDR2 are MDHEN and SYDVKM. Losses at the gene ends were 6 bases for V and 4 bases for J; bases not matched to a gene: 8. The CDR3: CASRSGGRGTEAFF. DNA for the CDR3: TGTGCCAGCAGGTCAGGGGGTAGGGGCACTGAAGCTTTCTTT. Full variable domain (rest looked up from reference TRBV28 and TRBJ1-1): DVKVTQSSRYLVKRTGEKVFLECVQDMDHENMFWYRQDPGLGLRLIYFSYDVKMKEKGDIPEGYSVSREKKERFSLILESASTNQTSMYLCASRSGGRGTEAFFGQGTRLTVV.

The chain uses TRBV7-2 and TRBJ1-2, with TRBD1 as a possible D gene (5 bases). CDR3 length equals 16 residues. V lost 3 bases, J lost 3 bases, and 17 bases lay in between. Germline V gene sequence: CDR1 SGHTA, CDR2 FQGNSA. Here the CDR3 reads CASSFGGASMYYGYTF. CDR3 DNA: TGTGCCAGCAGCTTCGGAGGGGCCTCCATGTACTATGGCTACACCTTC.

The genes are TRBV5-4 and TRBJ2-3; D is unresolved. Per the germline V gene, CDR1 is SGHNT and CDR2 is YYREEE (reference sequence). V lost 0 bases and J 2 bases, leaving 13 bases between the germline ends. The CDR3 length is 16 residues. This CDR3 is CASSLGQQMNTDTQYF. The CDR3 bases are TGTGCCAGCAGCTTGGGGCAACAGATGAACACAGATACGCAGTATTTT.

The J gene is TRBJ1-2, the V gene TRBV7-9; possibly TRBD1 for D (6 bases). Per germline, CDR1 SEHNR and CDR2 FQNEAQ (reference sequence). This CDR3 has 14 amino acids. Trimming shortened V by 1 base and J by 7 bases, and 13 bases separated the two germline ends. CDR3 in DNA: TGTGCCAGCAGCTTAGGGTTGGACAGCCTTGGCTACACCTTC. Its protein product is CASSLGLDSLGYTF.

This rearrangement joins TRBV18 to TRBJ1-5; 8 bases fit TRBD1. The CDR3 sequence is 15 residues long. The germline CDR1 and CDR2 sequences are KGHSH and LQKENI. The V and J ends lost 3 bases and 2 bases, in that order; junction bases with no gene match: 3. In nucleotides, the CDR3 is TGTGCCAGCTCACCGGGACAGGCGGGCAATCAGCCCCAGCATTTT. Encoded protein: CASSPGQAGNQPQHF.

This chain uses TRBV6-2 or TRBV6-3 with TRBJ2-7; 7 nucleotides line up with TRBD1. The germline V gene has CDR1 MNHEY and CDR2 SVGEGT. The CDR3 extends over 13 amino acids. After removal of 1 base from V and 4 bases from J, the junction contained 1 base not matched to a gene. The CDR3 DNA is TGTGCCAGCAGTTACTGGGGACAGTACGAGCAGTACTTC. This gives the protein CASSYWGQYEQYF.

This chain connects TRBV7-2 to TRBJ2-3; D is perhaps TRBD1 (5 bases). Germline V gene data show CDR1 as SGHTA and CDR2 as FQGNSA. CDR3 length equals 14 residues. Between the trimmed V and J ends, which lost 2 bases and 6 bases, there was a span of 12 bases. The CDR3 region has the DNA TGTGCCAGCAGCTTAACCAGGGCCTGGGATACGCAGTATTTT. Protein sequence: CASSLTRAWDTQYF. Variable domain in full (rest from reference TRBV7-2 and TRBJ2-3): GAGVSQSPSNKVTEKGKDVELRCDPISGHTALYWYRQSLGQGLEFLIYFQGNSAPDKSGLPSDRFSAERTGGSVSTLTIQRTQQEDSAVYLCASSLTRAWDTQYFGPGTRLTVL.

The chain links TRBV11-3 to TRBJ2-1; 9 bases are a match to TRBD2. Trimming took 5 bases from V and 7 from J; bases not matched to a gene: 9. The CDR3 has 15 residues. Germline values: CDR1 SGHNT, CDR2 YENEEA. For the CDR3, the DNA is TGTGCCAGCAGCCCCAGCGGGGGGCCGGGGAATGAGCAGTTCTTC. Translated: CASSPSGGPGNEQFF.